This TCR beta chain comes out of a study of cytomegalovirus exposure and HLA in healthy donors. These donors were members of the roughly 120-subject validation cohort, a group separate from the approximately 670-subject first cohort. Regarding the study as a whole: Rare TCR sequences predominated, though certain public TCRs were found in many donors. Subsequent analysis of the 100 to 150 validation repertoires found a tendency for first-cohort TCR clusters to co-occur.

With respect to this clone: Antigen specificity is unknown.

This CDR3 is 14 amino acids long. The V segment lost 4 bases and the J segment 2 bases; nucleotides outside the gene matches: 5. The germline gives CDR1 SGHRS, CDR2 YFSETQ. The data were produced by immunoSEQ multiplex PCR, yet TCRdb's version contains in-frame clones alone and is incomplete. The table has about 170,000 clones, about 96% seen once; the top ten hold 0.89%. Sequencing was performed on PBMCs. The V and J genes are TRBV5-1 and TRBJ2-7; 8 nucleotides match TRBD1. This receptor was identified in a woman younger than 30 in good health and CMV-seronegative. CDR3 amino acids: CASSTGQGTYEQYF. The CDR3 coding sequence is TGCGCCAGCAGCACCGGACAGGGCACCTACGAGCAGTACTTC.